The 27 T cell receptor beta chains given below trace back to one sample, sequenced in a study of blood T cells in healthy people across ages. Using a J-beta primer mix together with a sample-barcoded 5' primer, a second PCR was run for about 6 to 12 cycles. TCRdb called the 5' RACE reads again in MiXCR, with one record for every CDR3 protein. The repertoire has nearly 1 million distinct CDR3 sequences, roughly half of them found once; the top ten carry 20% to 25%. The sample consisted of blood. These receptor sequences come from a woman aged 55-69 years in good health.

The chain has TRBV11-2 and TRBJ2-3; TRBD2 matches 8 bases. The V gene's germline CDR1 is SGHAT and CDR2 FQNNGV. CDR3 length equals 19 residues. The junction had 21 bases not matched to a gene; V was cut back by 4 bases and J by 6 bases. The CDR3 DNA is TGTGCCAGCAGCTCCCCGCCCAGGGGTAAGGCGGGAGGATCGGATACGCAGTATTTT. Protein: CASSSPPRGKAGGSDTQYF.

This clonotype has just a few counts. This chain connects TRBV5-1 to TRBJ2-7; D possibly corresponds to TRBD1 (6 bases). V lost 7 bases and J lost 0, with 14 bases in between. The CDR3 has 14 residues. The germline gives CDR1 SGHRS, CDR2 YFSETQ. CDR3 amino acids: CASGRGSPSYEQYF. The DNA for the CDR3 is TGCGCCAGCGGAAGGGGGTCCCCCTCCTACGAGCAGTACTTC.

Of note for this clonotype: A junction end diverges from the germline sequence, so it may reflect a read error. This chain links TRBV4-2 with TRBJ2-1, with 9 bases fitting TRBD1. CDR1 and CDR2 (germline): LGHNA, YNFKEQ. This CDR3 has 16 residues. CDR3: CAGSPAGTGSYNEQFF. In nucleotides, the CDR3 is TGTGCCGGCAGCCCGGCGGGGACAGGGAGTTACAATGAGCAGTTCTTC.

Comments on this clonotype: A read error may explain this, as a much larger clone is one base away. The chain carries TRBV9 and TRBJ2-3; perhaps TRBD2 as D (5 bases). Germline V gene data show CDR1 as SGDLS and CDR2 as YYNGEE. The length of the CDR3 is 14 residues. Trimming removed 4 bases from V and 2 bases from J, with 11 bases in between. The CDR3 sequence: CASSFAGNTDTQYF. The CDR3 DNA sequence: TGTGCCAGCAGCTTCGCGGGTAACACAGATACGCAGTATTTT.

The chain has TRBV20-1 and TRBJ2-3, with a possible D match to TRBD1 (5 bases). The CDR3 is 14 residues long. The V gene's germline CDR1 is DFQATT and CDR2 SNEGSKA (reference sequence). V lost 3 bases and J 2 bases, leaving 12 bases between the germline ends. CDR3 bases: TGCAGTGCTAGCGGTACAGGTCACACAGATACGCAGTATTTT. This gives the protein CSASGTGHTDTQYF.

The V and J genes are TRBV27 and TRBJ2-7; 7 nucleotides line up with TRBD2. The V segment lost 5 bases and the J segment 2 bases; nucleotides outside the gene matches: 9. The CDR3 loop spans 15 amino acids. CDR1 is MNHEY and CDR2 is SMNVEV in the germline V gene (reference sequence). The CDR3 DNA is TGTGCCAGCAGTCGGGACTACCGAAAACCCTACGAGCAGTACTTC. It translates to CASSRDYRKPYEQYF.

This clonotype was picked up many times. The V and J genes are TRBV11-2 and TRBJ2-5; 11 bases align to TRBD2. The CDR3 loop spans 16 amino acids. The trim removed 1 base at V and 5 bases at J, leaving 6 bases unmatched. Germline V gene lookup returns CDR1 SGHAT and CDR2 FQNNGV. The CDR3 reads CASSLGSGRARETQYF. The CDR3 DNA follows: TGTGCCAGCAGCTTAGGTAGCGGGAGGGCCAGGGAGACCCAGTACTTC.

The sample holds a few counts of this clonotype. The junction and the germline gene differ at one end; a read error may be behind it. J is TRBJ2-7 and V is TRBV28; 8 bases are shared with TRBD2. Germline V gene lookup returns CDR1 MDHEN and CDR2 SYDVKM. The CDR3 contains 15 residues. For the CDR3, the DNA is TGTGCCAGCAGTTTAAGAGCGGGAGTTGTCTACGAGCGGTACTTC. Amino acids: CASSLRAGVVYERYF. The whole variable domain, filled in from reference TRBV28 and TRBJ2-7, reads DVKVTQSSRYLVKRTGEKVFLECVQDMDHENMFWYRQDPGLGLRLIYFSYDVKMKEKGDIPEGYSVSREKKERFSLILESASTNQTSMYLCASSLRAGVVYERYFGPGTRLTVT.

In this sample, this clonotype turned up a few times. V usage is TRBV4-2 and J usage is TRBJ2-7; D perhaps matches TRBD1 (5 bases). V lost 6 bases to trimming and J lost 2 bases, with 14 bases between them. CDR1 is LGHNA, CDR2 YNFKEQ, per germline. The CDR3 covers 14 residues. The CDR3: CASRTGTGPYEQYF. In nucleotides, the CDR3 is TGTGCCAGCAGGACCGGCACAGGACCCTACGAGCAGTACTTC.

The V call is TRBV29-1, the J call TRBJ2-3, with 12 nucleotides matching TRBD2. Germline values: CDR1 SQVTM, CDR2 ANQGSEA. The CDR3 spans 15 residues. V lost 6 bases and J lost 1; bases outside the gene matches: 5. The chain's CDR3 is CSVNRLAGGTDTQYF. CDR3 bases: TGCAGCGTGAACCGACTAGCGGGAGGCACAGATACGCAGTATTTT.

On this clonotype: Sequence at one end of the junction differs from germline and may be a read error. The chain recombines TRBV5-1 with TRBJ2-3, with a tentative D call TRBD2 (5 bases). Germline CDR1 and CDR2: SGHRS and YFSETQ. The CDR3 runs to 15 residues. CDR3 in amino acids: CASSLERPSTDTQYF. DNA for the CDR3: TGTGCCAGCTCGCTGGAGCGGCCCAGCACAGATACGCAGTATTTT.

This rearrangement joins TRBV3-1 to TRBJ2-4; D gene unclear. The end of the DNA is better explained by TRBJ2-7, so the J call may be wrong. This CDR3 has 11 residues. The germline CDR1 and CDR2 sequences are LGHDT and YNNKEL (reference sequence). The CDR3: CASREAGEQYF. CDR3 nucleotide sequence: TGTGCCAGCAGAGAGGCCGGCGAGCAGTACTTC.

This chain uses TRBV6-6 with TRBJ2-7; 7 nucleotides line up with TRBD1. CDR3 length equals 16 residues. V lost 6 bases and J lost 2; bases outside the gene matches: 13. Looked up from germline, CDR1 is MNHNY and CDR2 is SVGAGI (reference sequence). The CDR3 sequence: CASRRTTGVGTYEQYF. CDR3 nucleotide sequence: TGTGCCAGCAGACGTACCACAGGGGTGGGGACCTACGAGCAGTACTTC.

This chain links TRBV12-3 or TRBV12-4 with TRBJ2-5; D is unclear. The J call may be incorrect, as the DNA end agrees better with TRBJ2-7. This CDR3 is built from 14 residues. CDR3 bases: TGTGCCAGCAGTTTGAGCCCTAGGAACTACGAGCAGTACTTC. This sequence encodes CASSLSPRNYEQYF.

The rearrangement joins TRBV20-1 to TRBJ2-1, with 7 bases identical to TRBD2. This CDR3 is built from 17 residues. From germline, CDR1 is DFQATT and CDR2 SNEGSKA (reference sequence). J lost 4 bases, V lost 7 bases, and 19 bases had no gene match. DNA for the CDR3: TGCAGTGAAAAGAGCTGGGAGGGAGGCTTCGCTTACAATGAGCAGTTCTTC. Its protein is CSEKSWEGGFAYNEQFF.

This chain's CDR3 is CASSLAGTEETQYF. CDR3 nucleotides: TGTGCCAGCAGCTTAGCCGGGACAGAAGAGACCCAGTACTTC. The rearrangement links TRBV7-7 to TRBJ2-4; TRBD1 matches 7 bases. The DNA end is a closer match to TRBJ2-5, so the J assignment may be wrong. Germline V gene lookup returns CDR1 SSHAT and CDR2 FNYEAQ (reference sequence). The CDR3 runs to 14 residues.

The sample holds a few counts of this clonotype. The rearrangement uses TRBV9 and TRBJ2-3; D is possibly TRBD2 (5 bases). The V gene's germline CDR1 is SGDLS and CDR2 YYNGEE. V was cut by 4 bases and J by 5 bases, with 14 bases left in between. The CDR3 is made up of 14 amino acids. The CDR3 sequence is CASSTRVAGDTQYF. CDR3 bases: TGTGCCAGCAGCACAAGGGTCGCGGGAGATACGCAGTATTTT.

This clonotype was counted a few times. This rearrangement joins TRBV29-1 to TRBJ2-2; D is tentatively TRBD1 or TRBD2 (7 bases each). Germline V gene sequence: CDR1 SQVTM, CDR2 ANQGSEA. The CDR3 is 13 residues long. Trimming cost V 4 bases and J 4 bases, with 10 bases left between them. The CDR3 protein is CSVAGGATGELFF. CDR3 sequence (DNA): TGCAGCGTTGCAGGGGGGGCCACCGGGGAGCTGTTTTTT.

The chain carries TRBV2 and TRBJ1-5, with TRBD1 matching over 11 bases. The CDR3 runs 13 residues. V shed 6 bases, J shed 7 bases, and the junction held 2 bases outside the gene matches. Germline loops: CDR1 SNHLY, CDR2 FYNNEI. The chain's CDR3 is CASRDRGRQPQHF. The DNA of the CDR3 is TGTGCCAGCAGGGACAGGGGGCGGCAGCCCCAGCATTTT.

The V and J genes are TRBV13 and TRBJ2-7, with 7 bases that match TRBD2. Per the germline V gene, CDR1 is PRHDT and CDR2 is FYEKMQ (reference sequence). Trimming removed 3 bases from V and 0 bases from J; junction bases left unmatched: 5. The CDR3 runs to 15 residues. The CDR3 coding sequence is TGTGCCAGCAGCTTGCGGCGGGAGTCCTCCTACGAGCAGTACTTC. Residues: CASSLRRESSYEQYF.

The V gene is TRBV28, the J gene TRBJ2-1; possibly TRBD2 for D (6 bases). The germline V and J ends were trimmed by 2 bases and 8 bases, with 16 bases remaining between them. This CDR3 comprises 15 residues. Germline V CDR1 and CDR2: MDHEN, SYDVKM. The DNA for the CDR3 is TGTGCCAGCAGTTTAAGTCGGCGGAGGGTGGATGAGCAGTTCTTC. It translates to CASSLSRRRVDEQFF. Supplemented by reference TRBV28 and TRBJ2-1, the full variable domain reads DVKVTQSSRYLVKRTGEKVFLECVQDMDHENMFWYRQDPGLGLRLIYFSYDVKMKEKGDIPEGYSVSREKKERFSLILESASTNQTSMYLCASSLSRRRVDEQFFGPGTRLTVL.

V gene TRBV7-9 combines with J gene TRBJ1-6; D may be TRBD1 (5 bases). The CDR3 runs to 16 residues. Per the germline V gene, CDR1 is SEHNR and CDR2 is FQNEAQ (reference sequence). V was trimmed by 5 bases and J by 9 bases, leaving 20 bases between them. The CDR3 DNA sequence: TGTGCCAGCAGCCCTGCAATACGGGGGGGAATTTCACCCCTCCACTTT. It translates to CASSPAIRGGISPLHF. The complete variable domain, with remaining parts taken from reference TRBV7-9 and TRBJ1-6, reads DTGVSQNPRHKITKRGQNVTFRCDPISEHNRLYWYRQTLGQGPEFLTYFQNEAQLEKSRLLSDRFSAERPKGSFSTLEIQRTEQGDSAMYLCASSPAIRGGISPLHFGNGTRLTVT.

The CDR3 loop reads CASSQPGTGLHEQYF. CDR3 bases: TGTGCCAGCAGCCAACCCGGGACAGGGTTGCACGAGCAGTACTTC. The rearrangement links TRBV3-1 to TRBJ2-5, with 9 bases matching TRBD1. Matching the DNA end better, TRBJ2-7 makes the J call doubtful. Germline CDR1 LGHDT, CDR2 YNNKEL (reference sequence). The CDR3 length is 15 residues.

The chain links TRBV20-1 to TRBJ2-7; 12 nucleotides line up with TRBD2. The CDR3 sequence is 14 residues long. Germline-derived CDR1 and CDR2 are DFQATT and SNEGSKA (reference sequence). V trimming: 5 bases; J trimming: 5 bases; junction bases outside the gene matches: 7. CDR3 sequence: CSAHGLAGPHEQYF. The CDR3 DNA follows: TGCAGTGCTCACGGACTAGCGGGACCCCACGAGCAGTACTTC.

V gene TRBV20-1 combines with J gene TRBJ2-7, with D possibly called TRBD1 or TRBD2 (5 bases each). Germline assignment: CDR1 DFQATT and CDR2 SNEGSKA (reference sequence). The V end was cut by 6 bases, the J end by 10 bases, with 19 bases between. This CDR3 comprises 12 residues. The chain's CDR3 is CSADEGRKSQYF. The CDR3, as DNA: TGCAGTGCCGATGAGGGGAGAAAGAGCCAGTACTTC.

The V and J genes are TRBV18 and TRBJ2-7; 7 nucleotides line up with TRBD1. Germline CDR1 KGHSH, CDR2 LQKENI. Trimming took 3 bases from V and 0 from J; bases not matched to a gene: 8. The CDR3 runs to 16 residues. The CDR3 sequence: CASSPAMTGRSYEQYF. The CDR3 coding sequence is TGTGCCAGCTCACCTGCCATGACAGGGCGCTCCTACGAGCAGTACTTC.

This chain joins TRBV27 and TRBJ2-1; 12 nucleotides agree with TRBD2. Germline trimming cut 7 bases from V and 12 bases from J; bases unmatched to any gene: 13. The CDR3 extends over 15 amino acids. Germline-derived CDR1 and CDR2 are MNHEY and SMNVEV (reference sequence). CDR3 residues: CASTPSGRASGAQFF. In DNA form, the CDR3 reads TGTGCCAGCACCCCTAGCGGGAGGGCCAGCGGGGCGCAGTTCTTC.